The present T cell receptor beta chain was sequenced within a study of cytomegalovirus exposure and HLA in healthy donors listed by TCRdb under 2017. For context, the study as a whole: An earlier analysis of several hundred of the donors reported 250 to 300 Gb of sequence data and 95 million to 120 million unique TCR beta sequences obtained from approximately 180 million T cells. An early release that covered roughly 600 HLA-typed donors contained around 300 gigabases of sequencing data and about 93 million unique TCR sequences. Among the roughly 400 genotyped donors, about 85% belonged to the genetic ancestry cluster associated with self-reported Caucasian donors. The study aimed to test whether cataloging public T cell receptors could reveal signatures of past pathogen exposure. Using immunosequencing, the study profiled T cell repertoires from about 650 subjects and related those repertoires to cytomegalovirus serostatus. A separate validation cohort of approximately 120 different subjects was used in addition to the approximately 700-subject first cohort. To predict cytomegalovirus infection status, the study combined high-throughput TCR immunosequencing, statistical association of individual TCRs with disease status, and machine learning. In a later analysis, previously published TCR beta repertoires from several hundred donors were re-analyzed and high-resolution HLA genotyping was added so that TCR occurrence patterns could be studied. Rather than using new phenotypic data, the later analysis identified candidate immune exposures from TCR beta sequences and from how often those sequences occurred across donors. An earlier analysis of approximately 580 of the donors used high-throughput TCR beta sequencing to judge whether each TCR beta V gene segment behaved as functional or pseudogenic. Donor age, sex, ethnicity and CMV serostatus were compiled alongside the repertoire data. A later genetic analysis used genome-wide SNP genotypes for about 60% of the 666 donors, treating that subset as a discovery cohort. All discovery cohort repertoires had been generated using a single sequencing platform. HLA typing included class I and class II loci at four-digit resolution. Typing coverage differed by locus: A, B, C, DRB1 and DQB1 were typed in roughly 620-630 donors, DQA1 in 522, DPA1 in around 600, and DPB1 in roughly 450. Four or five DR-DQ haplotypes were handled as single units for association and clustering, since linkage in the cohort was strong. Among about 410 genotyped donors of the cohort, an average of around 240,000 unique TCR beta nucleotide sequences was sequenced per donor, of which about 20% were non-productive. The investigation overall reported the following: The only immune exposure information available for the cohort was CMV serostatus. Cytomegalovirus status was reported to be diagnosed by the classifier with high specificity and sensitivity in both the original and validation cohorts. Broadly in line with IMGT annotations, most TCR beta V segments showed up in productive rearrangements about 87% or about 30% of the time in an earlier analysis of several hundred of the donors. A further reported finding was that TCR beta sequences accurately predicted the HLA-A and HLA-B alleles for most subjects in the first cohort. Linkage disequilibrium might explain the correlated functional status among segregating V segments, but an unknown experimental factor could not be ruled out. Sequencing depth was assumed to be roughly uniform across donors in the presence/absence analyses, though that assumption may not hold. In a later genetic analysis, fewer N-insertions in productive TCRs were reported among donors in an Asian-associated ancestry cluster than the approximately 710-donor mean. Some IMGT-functional V segments, including TRBV6-2 and TRBV6-3, could not be distinguished by the 87-base-pair reads and were therefore excluded. The cohort was sequenced for TCR beta chains only, and without alpha or paired-chain data the features that could be detected were limited. The earlier analysis of about 600 of the donors excluded some 16 rarely observed V segments, including chromosome 9 orphons, because counts were too low. In a later analysis, HLA-associated TCR beta chains showed more clonal expansion and lower generation probabilities than non-associated chains that were equally common. According to a later analysis, most CMV-associated TCR beta chains appeared to be HLA-restricted, and the HLA associations seemed to be driven largely by CMV exposure. When HLA alleles, especially DR and DQ, strongly co-occurred, TCR associations were difficult to assign to individual alleles. The study gave a list of some 150 TCR beta chains associated with cytomegalovirus. In a later analysis, the rate of TCR association differed among HLA loci, with DRB1 alleles having the most associated TCRs and HLA-C alleles having the fewest. At a false discovery rate of 0.05, a later analysis linked approximately 18,000 TCR beta sequences to specific HLA alleles. In a later genetic analysis, a missense DCLRE1C variant was associated with V-gene and J-gene trimming of TCR beta chains, and the association was replicated in an independent cohort. Because HLA typing was missing for some donors at each locus, association tests included only the typed subset. According to a later analysis, parvovirus B19, influenza, CMV and Epstein-Barr virus appeared linked to several top co-occurrence clusters. Three of the identified cytomegalovirus-associated TCR beta chains were confirmed in vitro to be specific for cytomegalovirus antigens. The authors suggested that the approach could potentially be extended to other disease states and immunological phenotypes. A cluster of highly shared sequence variants was judged likely to be a technical artifact of the sequencing pipeline. Most TCR sequences were observed very rarely across donors, whereas some public TCRs were present in many individuals.

The method behind the library was the immunoSEQ multiplex PCR assay. A mixture of 60 forward primers for TCR Vbeta segments and 13 reverse primers for TCR Jbeta segments was used in the multiplex PCR. The CDR3 region of rearranged TCR beta genes was amplified from genomic DNA with a multiplex PCR assay. The Illumina HiSeq System was used to sequence the amplified TCR beta libraries as 87-base-pair reads. The study's processing was this. A later analysis counted approximately 74 million unique TCR beta chains across the 600 to 850 repertoires, and 10 million to 11 million of these chains were shared by at least two donors. To remove PCR and sequencing errors, raw reads were error-corrected and collapsed into unique sequences using a nearest-neighbor algorithm that merged closely related sequences. To assign V, D and J gene segments, CDR3 sequences were aligned to IMGT reference sequences. For a sequence to be retained, a match of at least six nucleotides was required to both a V gene segment and a J gene segment. Rearrangements were classified as productive when the CDR3 lacked stop codons and remained in frame with V and J, and all other rearrangements were classified as non-productive. Following IMGT convention, CDR3 was defined as the stretch from the second conserved V-encoded cysteine to the conserved J-encoded phenylalanine. Sequences without an unambiguous match to a single V gene segment were excluded from the earlier analysis of over 500 of the donors. In an earlier analysis of around 600 of the donors, V segments were called functional above 56.7% productive rearrangements and were called segregating when the between-donor standard deviation exceeded 5%. A statistical classification framework was built for diagnosing cytomegalovirus status from the catalog of TCR beta chain sequences. In a later analysis, TCR nucleotide sequences were compared against IMGT/GENE-DB human TR gene sequences so that V and J genes could be assigned. In a later analysis, CDR3 sequences and most-parsimonious VDJ recombination scenarios were assigned using the TCRdist pipeline. A later analysis defined each TCR beta chain by its CDR3 amino acid sequence plus V-gene family, and excluded reads lacking a unique V-gene family. To address suspected cross-contamination and a sequencing artifact, a later analysis removed 592 highly shared, low-generation-probability nucleotide sequences. A later analysis calculated a clonal expansion index for each public chain from normalized within-repertoire ranks of inferred template counts. In a later analysis, generation probabilities were computed using a VDJ recombination model fitted to out-of-frame rearrangements, and the results were checked against IGoR. A later analysis scored TCR-TCR, TCR-HLA and TCR-CMV co-occurrence with hypergeometric tests, applying a repertoire-size bias correction to TCR pairs. To estimate false discovery rates, a later analysis permuted the HLA or CMV assignments 20 times. In a later analysis, co-occurring TCRs were grouped using DBSCAN, with TCRdist sequence similarity added in when clustering inside HLA-allele-positive subsets. Co-occurrence clustering excluded repertoires with fewer than 30,000 or more than 120,000 public chains, plus five with anomalous nucleotide sharing. TCRdb retrieved this table from immuneACCESS and kept in-frame rearrangements only. Not all clones are present; in checked studies, unresolved V genes account for under half, and no reason is known for the remainder. V, J and clone size are taken as reported in that table, and D and trimming were inferred from the DNA itself. This sample lists approximately 140,000 clones; roughly 72% were detected once. Of the sample, approximately 1.7% falls within the top ten clones.

Regarding this clone: Its recognized antigen is unknown. One end of the junction is discordant with germline, which a read error may explain.

The cohort consisted of 670 or so healthy bone marrow donors. All cohort members were sampled while nominally healthy, although unrecorded immune exposures were likely present. The donor was CMV seronegative and was included in the group of 352 seronegative cohort members. Every donor gave a peripheral blood sample, and the peripheral blood mononuclear cells from that sample were used for TCR beta sequencing. Genomic DNA was extracted from the blood cell samples with the Qiagen DNeasy Blood Extraction Kit. CDR3 length: 16 amino acids, cysteine to phenylalanine. The sequence is cut down to CDR3 DNA, 48 bases in frame from base 1. CDR1 is given as SSHAT and CDR2 as FNYEAQ, both from the germline V gene (reference sequence).

The sequencing input was PBMCs. The clonotype originates from a woman aged 45-65 years in good health and CMV-seronegative. The chain couples TRBV7-7 to TRBJ2-5, and 8 junctional nucleotides match TRBD2. The CDR3 region has the sequence CASSLVSSGQQETQYF. At the DNA level, the sequence is TGTGCTAGCAGCTTAGTGTCTAGCGGGCAACAAGAGACCCAGTACTTC.